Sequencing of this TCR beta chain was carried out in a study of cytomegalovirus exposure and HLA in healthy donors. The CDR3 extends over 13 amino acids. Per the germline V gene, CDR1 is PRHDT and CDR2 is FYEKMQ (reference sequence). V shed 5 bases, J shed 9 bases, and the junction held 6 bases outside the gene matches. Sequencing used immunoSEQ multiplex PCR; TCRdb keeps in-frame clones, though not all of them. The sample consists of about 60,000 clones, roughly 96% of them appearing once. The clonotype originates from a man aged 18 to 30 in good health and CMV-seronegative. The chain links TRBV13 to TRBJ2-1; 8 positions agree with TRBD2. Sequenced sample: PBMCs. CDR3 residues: CASSRLATGEQFF. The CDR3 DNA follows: TGTGCCAGCAGCCGACTAGCGACTGGTGAGCAGTTCTTC.